This T cell receptor beta chain was sequenced for a study of cytomegalovirus exposure and HLA in healthy donors. The primer mix had 60 Vbeta and 13 Jbeta primers. Measured with immunoSEQ multiplex PCR; TCRdb has only the in-frame clones, and not every one. The sample yields 170,000 or so clones, around three quarters seen once. General observations from the study: Prior analysis indicated that the majority of TCR beta V segments exhibited productivity approximately 90% or approximately 30% of the time. V- and J-gene trimming of TCR beta was linked (in a later analysis) to a missense DCLRE1C variant. A few V segments could not be told apart, such as TRBV6-2 and TRBV6-3, and were left out.

Germline V gives CDR1 SQVTM, CDR2 ANQGSEA. With 6 bases removed from V and 7 bases from J, the gap between germline ends came to 13 bases. This CDR3 has 12 residues. For this clone: The antigen remains undetermined.

The source material was PBMCs. The receptor's source is a woman aged 50 to 60 in good health and CMV-seropositive. V and J are TRBV29-1 and TRBJ2-1; D is unclear. The CDR3 nucleotides read TGCAGCGTCCTTTTAGAGGTAAATGAGCAGTTCTTC. It translates to CSVLLEVNEQFF.